The 21 T cell receptor beta chains presented below share a single source sample, sequenced in a study of technical replicates of blood from a handful of donors. The assay was immunoSEQ multiplex PCR, and TCRdb's table has in-frame clones only and misses some. The table includes about 59,000 clones, about 93% detected once. Specimen: PBMCs. These receptors were taken from a human donor in good health. Some clones in this sample may be carry-over from other donors' samples.

The V gene is TRBV12-5, the J gene TRBJ1-2, with TRBD1 identical over 7 bases. This CDR3 contains 13 residues. V trimming: 3 bases; J trimming: 7 bases; junction bases outside the gene matches: 5. Germline-derived CDR1 and CDR2 are LGHNT and FRNRAP. Written as DNA, the CDR3 is TGTGCTAGTGGTTTTATGACAGGGTTTGGCTACACCTTC. Its translation is CASGFMTGFGYTF.

CDR3 coding DNA: TGTGCCAGCAAATATACGACTATCTATGGCTACACCTTC. The encoded protein is CASKYTTIYGYTF. This sequence joins TRBV2 and TRBJ1-2, with D unresolved. V was cut by 7 bases and J by 4 bases, with 13 bases left in between. The CDR3 consists of 13 residues. Germline-derived CDR1 and CDR2 are SNHLY and FYNNEI.

The chain combines TRBV7-6 with TRBJ2-1; 11 nucleotides line up with TRBD2. CDR1 and CDR2 (germline): SGHVS, FNYEAQ. Trimming took 5 bases from V and 8 from J; bases not matched to a gene: 2. The CDR3 totals 13 residues. Written as DNA, the CDR3 is TGTGCCAGCAGCGCGACTAGCGGGGATGAGCAGTTCTTC. It is translated as CASSATSGDEQFF.

The chain uses TRBV6-4 and TRBJ2-1; TRBD1 aligns across 7 bases. With V trimmed by 7 bases and J by 5 bases, 14 bases remained unmatched. CDR1 is MRHNA and CDR2 is SNTAGT in the germline V gene. The CDR3 contains 16 residues. The CDR3 sequence: CASIFYRGRVDNEQFF. In DNA form, the CDR3 reads TGTGCCAGCATCTTCTACAGGGGTCGCGTAGACAATGAGCAGTTCTTC.

This chain's CDR3 is CASSPRFRTGELFF. Written as DNA, the CDR3 is TGTGCCAGCAGCCCTAGATTCCGGACCGGGGAGCTGTTTTTT. The V gene is TRBV5-6, the J gene TRBJ2-2; D ambiguous. Trimming stripped 4 bases from V and 5 bases from J, with 12 bases between. The CDR3 covers 14 residues. The germline CDR1 and CDR2 sequences are SGHDT and YYEEEE.

V is TRBV9 and J is TRBJ1-5; a weak D match, TRBD1 (5 bases). In germline, CDR1 is SGDLS, CDR2 YYNGEE. V lost 2 bases and J 5 bases, leaving 14 bases between the germline ends. The CDR3 is made up of 15 amino acids. Here the CDR3 reads CASSVSPTVDQPQHF. The DNA of the CDR3 is TGTGCCAGCAGCGTCTCTCCGACAGTTGATCAGCCCCAGCATTTT.

The chain is built from TRBV7-2 and TRBJ1-1, with 12 bases fitting TRBD1. Germline-derived CDR1 and CDR2 are SGHTA and FQGNSA. The V gene end was trimmed by 1 base and the J gene end by 4 bases; junction bases not matched to a gene: 13. This CDR3 contains 19 residues. In DNA form, the CDR3 reads TGTGCCAGCAGCTTAGTGTGGAGCCGGGACAGGGGGCCGGGCACTGAAGCTTTCTTT. It codes for CASSLVWSRDRGPGTEAFF.

V usage is TRBV18 and J usage is TRBJ2-7, with 9 bases that match TRBD1. The CDR3 consists of 14 residues. Germline V gene lookup returns CDR1 KGHSH and CDR2 LQKENI. J was trimmed by 3 bases and V by 3 bases; bases with no gene match: 3. Here the CDR3 reads CASSPGQGYYEQYF. The CDR3 DNA reads TGTGCCAGCTCACCGGGACAGGGATACTACGAGCAGTACTTC.

This clone showed up just a few times. The V call is TRBV6-1, the J call TRBJ1-1, with 8 bases fitting TRBD1. This CDR3 spans 14 amino acids. The junction had 7 bases not matched to a gene; V was cut back by 7 bases and J by 3 bases. Germline CDR1 and CDR2: MNHNS and SASEGT. CDR3 sequence: CASILDRADTEAFF. DNA of the CDR3: TGTGCCAGCATCTTGGACAGGGCAGACACTGAAGCTTTCTTT.

The gene calls are TRBV27 and TRBJ2-3, with D maybe TRBD1 (6 bases). The CDR3 sequence is 13 residues long. V was shortened by 6 bases and J by 2 bases, with 9 bases between the two germline ends. Germline V gene data show CDR1 as MNHEY and CDR2 as SMNVEV (reference sequence). The CDR3 here is CASRTGNTDTQYF. CDR3 sequence (DNA): TGTGCCAGCAGGACAGGTAACACAGATACGCAGTATTTT.

The chain recombines TRBV2 with TRBJ2-1; 8 nucleotides agree with TRBD1. Germline V lookup: CDR1 SNHLY, CDR2 FYNNEI. CDR3 length: 12 amino acids. V shed 5 bases and J 12 bases; nucleotides not matched to a gene: 6. This CDR3 reads CASSTRDRGQFF. The DNA for the CDR3 is TGTGCCAGCAGTACCCGCGACAGGGGGCAGTTCTTC.

The CDR3 sequence: CASSQGLTSGYNEQFF. The CDR3 DNA follows: TGCGCCAGCAGCCAAGGTTTGACTAGCGGATACAATGAGCAGTTCTTC. This chain links TRBV4-1 with TRBJ2-1; 9 bases match TRBD2. V dropped 1 base and J dropped 4; count of bases not matched to a gene: 5. Germline loops: CDR1 MGHRA, CDR2 YSYEKL. The CDR3 consists of 16 residues.

V and J are TRBV7-9 and TRBJ2-5; the D is unclear. The ends were cut back, 3 bases at V and 1 base at J, with 6 bases in the middle. CDR3 length: 13 residues. Germline V gene lookup returns CDR1 SEHNR and CDR2 FQNEAQ (reference sequence). CDR3 sequence reads: CASSFDFQETQYF. The CDR3 nucleotides are TGTGCCAGCAGCTTTGACTTCCAAGAGACCCAGTACTTC.

The J gene is TRBJ1-1, the V gene TRBV10-2; 7 positions match TRBD1. J gave up 2 bases and V 6 bases, and 6 bases lay outside the gene matches. Looked up from germline, CDR1 is WSHSY and CDR2 is SAAADI. The CDR3 loop spans 14 amino acids. Written as DNA, the CDR3 is TGCGCCAGCAGACTCGGGACAGCCAACACTGAAGCTTTCTTT. It encodes CASRLGTANTEAFF.

V and J are TRBV5-1 and TRBJ1-3; 8 bases line up with TRBD1. CDR3 length: 17 residues. Trimming removed 4 bases from V and 0 bases from J; junction bases left unmatched: 9. In germline, CDR1 is SGHRS, CDR2 YFSETQ. The CDR3 sequence: CASSIQGVGSSGNTIYF. CDR3 DNA: TGCGCCAGCAGCATACAGGGGGTGGGGAGCTCTGGAAACACCATATATTTT.

The chain has TRBV2 and TRBJ2-3; D may be TRBD2 (6 bases). Trimming took off 1 base at V and 5 bases at J, with 19 bases between the two ends. The CDR3 extends over 17 amino acids. The germline V gene has CDR1 SNHLY and CDR2 FYNNEI. In DNA form, the CDR3 reads TGTGCCAGCAGTGAAGGGAGGGCGGGGCATGGTAAAGATACGCAGTATTTT. The encoded protein is CASSEGRAGHGKDTQYF. Drawing the rest from reference TRBV2 and TRBJ2-3, the complete variable domain is EPEVTQTPSHQVTQMGQEVILRCVPISNHLYFYWYRQILGQKVEFLVSFYNNEISEKSEIFDDQFSVERPDGSNFTLKIRSTKLEDSAMYFCASSEGRAGHGKDTQYFGPGTRLTVL.

As for this clone: One end of the junction varies from germline; a read error may be responsible. The V and J genes are TRBV5-6 and TRBJ2-4; 8 bases match TRBD1. The CDR3 loop spans 13 amino acids. Germline V gene sequence: CDR1 SGHDT, CDR2 YYEEEE. In DNA, the CDR3 is TGTGCCAGCAGCTTGGGCTTGCAGGGGGCGTCTCACTTC. This gives the protein CASSLGLQGASHF.

The gene calls are TRBV5-4 and TRBJ2-5; tentative D call: TRBD2 (6 bases). The V end lost 7 bases, the J end lost 1 base, and 11 bases lay between the germline ends. The CDR3 sequence is 13 residues long. Germline CDR1 is SGHNT and CDR2 is YYREEE (reference sequence). The DNA for the CDR3 is TGTGCCAGCGCCCGGGGGAGCCAAGAGACCCAGTACTTC. It is translated as CASARGSQETQYF.

V is TRBV7-3 and J is TRBJ2-7; TRBD2 agrees at 14 bases. This CDR3 has 15 residues. Trimming cost V 5 bases and J 7 bases; bases outside gene matches: 7. Germline V CDR1 and CDR2: SGHTA, FQGTGA. This CDR3 reads CASSPGLAGAREQYF. The CDR3 DNA sequence: TGTGCCAGCAGCCCGGGACTAGCGGGAGCGAGGGAGCAGTACTTC.

The J gene is TRBJ1-2, the V gene TRBV15, with D perhaps matching TRBD1 (5 bases). Germline V gene sequence: CDR1 LNHNV, CDR2 YYDKDF (reference sequence). The CDR3 has 14 amino acids. V was pared by 5 bases and J by 6 bases, with 16 bases between. The CDR3 nucleotides read TGTGCCACCAGCCGTTCAGGGCTAAGCGATGGCTACACCTTC. Residues: CATSRSGLSDGYTF.

This clone has only one observation. The J gene is TRBJ2-3, the V gene TRBV5-1, with D maybe TRBD1 (6 bases). Germline V CDR1 and CDR2: SGHRS, YFSETQ. Deletions cut 4 bases from V and 5 bases from J, with 20 bases between. This CDR3 spans 16 amino acids. The CDR3 here is CASSLVGAGVKDTQYF. The CDR3 region has the DNA TGCGCCAGCAGCCTGGTCGGGGCAGGGGTTAAAGATACGCAGTATTTT.